Shown below are 10 T cell receptor beta chains from a single sample sequenced in a study of cytomegalovirus exposure and HLA in healthy donors. In the PCR, 60 Vbeta and 13 Jbeta primers were used. Assay used: immunoSEQ multiplex PCR; TCRdb lists only in-frame clones, some missing. The sample contains 110,000 or so clones, 65% to 90% of which appear only once. Material for sequencing was PBMCs. The receptors stem from a woman in her 30s in good health and CMV-seronegative.

This clone was seen once. This chain joins TRBV28 and TRBJ2-5; TRBD1 might be the D (5 bases). Germline V lookup: CDR1 MDHEN, CDR2 SYDVKM. This CDR3 is built from 10 residues. The V and J ends lost 8 bases and 11 bases respectively, with 12 bases between them. CDR3: CASGRTQQYF. CDR3 bases: TGTGCCAGCGGACGGACACAGCAGTACTTC. The whole variable domain, filled in from reference TRBV28 and TRBJ2-5, reads DVKVTQSSRYLVKRTGEKVFLECVQDMDHENMFWYRQDPGLGLRLIYFSYDVKMKEKGDIPEGYSVSREKKERFSLILESASTNQTSMYLCASGRTQQYFGPGTRLLVL.

V is TRBV7-3 and J is TRBJ1-4; D ambiguous. CDR3 length equals 13 residues. The germline gives CDR1 SGHTA, CDR2 FQGTGA. Trimming removed 1 base at V and 8 bases at J, with 8 bases between. CDR3 in DNA: TGTGCCAGCAGCTTAATTAGCGGGGAAAAACTGTTTTTT. Encoded protein: CASSLISGEKLFF.

Worth noting for this clone: At one end the junction does not follow the germline gene, possibly because of a read error. The CDR3 DNA follows: TGTTCCAGCAGCTCACGGACTAGCGGAAACGCCTACGAGCAGTACTTC. Translated, it gives CSSSSRTSGNAYEQYF. The V and J genes are TRBV7-9 and TRBJ2-7; TRBD2 matches at 10 bases. This CDR3 is 16 amino acids long. CDR1 is SEHNR and CDR2 is FQNEAQ in the germline V gene (reference sequence).

J is TRBJ2-5 and V is TRBV2, with D perhaps TRBD2 (6 bases). Germline V CDR1 and CDR2: SNHLY, FYNNEI. Trimming shortened V by 4 bases and J by 0 bases, and 12 bases separated the two germline ends. CDR3 length: 15 residues. The CDR3 loop is CASSGRRLDQETQYF. The CDR3 DNA is TGTGCCAGCAGTGGACGAAGACTAGACCAAGAGACCCAGTACTTC.

This chain links TRBV21-1 with TRBJ2-7; the table's D call TRBD2 went unverified against the DNA. TRBV21-1 is marked as a pseudogene. There are 18 residues in the CDR3. The CDR3 spells CASSNQVSSTSGSYEQYF. CDR3 DNA sequence: TGTGCCAGCAGCAATCAGGTGTCATCGACTAGCGGTTCCTACGAGCAGTACTTC.

This chain's CDR3 is CASSPTGGGETQYF. CDR3 DNA: TGTGCCAGCAGCCCGACAGGGGGCGGAGAGACCCAGTACTTC. The chain is built from TRBV28 and TRBJ2-5; 10 nucleotides agree with TRBD1. Germline-derived CDR1 and CDR2 are MDHEN and SYDVKM. Trimming at V came to 6 bases and at J to 4 bases, leaving 5 bases not matched to a gene. There are 14 residues in the CDR3.

J is TRBJ1-2 and V is TRBV2; 10 bases fit TRBD1. Germline V lookup: CDR1 SNHLY, CDR2 FYNNEI. The CDR3 runs to 16 residues. V was pared by 5 bases and J by 4 bases, with 10 bases of the junction left unmatched. DNA of the CDR3: TGTGCCAGCAGTAAGGGGACAGGGGAACGACTCTATGGCTACACCTTC. Its protein product is CASSKGTGERLYGYTF. The complete variable domain, with remaining parts taken from reference TRBV2 and TRBJ1-2, reads EPEVTQTPSHQVTQMGQEVILRCVPISNHLYFYWYRQILGQKVEFLVSFYNNEISEKSEIFDDQFSVERPDGSNFTLKIRSTKLEDSAMYFCASSKGTGERLYGYTFGSGTRLTVV.

In its sample, this clone was seen a few times. At one end the junction does not follow the germline gene, possibly because of a read error. This same CDR3 is encoded by further DNA sequences in the sample. The chain links TRBV28 to TRBJ2-2; TRBD2 matches 11 bases. The CDR3 covers 15 residues. From germline, CDR1 is MDHEN and CDR2 SYDVKM. For the CDR3, the DNA is TGTGCCAGCACTGGTAGCGGGAGGGCCACCGGGGAACTGTTTTTT. It yields the protein CASTGSGRATGELFF. Together with reference TRBV28 and TRBJ2-2, the CDR3 gives the full variable domain: DVKVTQSSRYLVKRTGEKVFLECVQDMDHENMFWYRQDPGLGLRLIYFSYDVKMKEKGDIPEGYSVSREKKERFSLILESASTNQTSMYLCASTGSGRATGELFFGEGSRLTVL.

The chain carries TRBV2 and TRBJ2-2; no reliable D call. The V end was cut by 3 bases, the J end by 4 bases, with 12 bases between. The length of the CDR3 is 15 residues. Germline CDR1 SNHLY, CDR2 FYNNEI. CDR3 in amino acids: CASSEGQIPTGELFF. The CDR3 bases are TGTGCCAGCAGTGAGGGCCAGATTCCCACCGGGGAGCTGTTTTTT.

The chain combines TRBV4-1 with TRBJ2-7; 9 bases map to TRBD1. Germline CDR1 and CDR2: MGHRA and YSYEKL. V gave up 7 bases and J gave up 4 bases; unmatched junction bases: 8. CDR3 length: 14 amino acids. The CDR3 nucleotides read TGCGCCAGCACCCGCGGACAGGGGACTTACGAGCAGTACTTC. Amino acids: CASTRGQGTYEQYF.